The following is a T cell receptor beta chain sequence with its context. No antigen is known for it. The sequenced patients had an expansion of CD8+CD57+ cells seen by flow cytometry. Diagnosis of severe acquired aplastic anemia applied to all patients. All patients were therapy-naive when blood was sampled. Profiling of TCR beta VDJ combinations and CDR3 sequences used genomic DNA as template. One entry per CDR3 protein, called by TCRdb with MiXCR from the reads. The sample lists about 160,000 distinct CDR3 sequences, 40% to 55% seen once, with approximately 3% in the top ten. Germline V gene data show CDR1 as SGHVS and CDR2 as FQNEAQ. This CDR3 is 13 amino acids long. V lost 5 bases, J lost 3 bases, and 10 bases lay in between. The sample belongs to a study of CD8+CD57+ T cells in acquired aplastic anemia. Study as a whole: Across the sorted CD4+ and CD8+ cells, DNA amounts averaged approximately 3 ug. The study, taken as a whole, reports: Patients and controls turned out to have approximately 29 CD8+ CDR3 sequences in common.

This clonotype was obtained from a human donor with aplastic anemia. The rearrangement joins TRBV7-8 to TRBJ1-1; D is possibly TRBD1 (5 bases). Sequencing was done on a sample of sorted CD4+, CD8+, or CD8+CD57+ T cells (not recorded which) from PBMCs. The CDR3 sequence: CASSLRGYTEAFF. DNA of the CDR3: TGTGCCAGCAGCCTCCGGGGCTACACTGAAGCTTTCTTT. Full variable domain (remainder filled in from reference TRBV7-8 and TRBJ1-1): GAGVSQSPRYKVAKRGQDVALRCDPISGHVSLFWYQQALGQGPEFLTYFQNEAQLDKSGLPSDRFFAERPEGSVSTLKIQRTQQEDSAVYLCASSLRGYTEAFFGQGTRLTVV.